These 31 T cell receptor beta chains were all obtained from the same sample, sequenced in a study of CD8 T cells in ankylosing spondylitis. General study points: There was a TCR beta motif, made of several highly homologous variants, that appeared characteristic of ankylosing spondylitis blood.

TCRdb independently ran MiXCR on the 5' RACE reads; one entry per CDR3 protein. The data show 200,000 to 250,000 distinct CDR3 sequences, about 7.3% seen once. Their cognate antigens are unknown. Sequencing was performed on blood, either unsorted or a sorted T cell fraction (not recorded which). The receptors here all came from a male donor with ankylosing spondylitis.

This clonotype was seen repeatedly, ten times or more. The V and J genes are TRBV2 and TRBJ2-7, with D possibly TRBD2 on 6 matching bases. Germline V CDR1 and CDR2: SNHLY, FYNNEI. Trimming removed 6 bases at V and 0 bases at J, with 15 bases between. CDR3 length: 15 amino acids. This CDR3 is CASREGRITSYEQYF. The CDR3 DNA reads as TGTGCCAGCAGGGAGGGGCGTATTACCTCCTACGAGCAGTACTTC.

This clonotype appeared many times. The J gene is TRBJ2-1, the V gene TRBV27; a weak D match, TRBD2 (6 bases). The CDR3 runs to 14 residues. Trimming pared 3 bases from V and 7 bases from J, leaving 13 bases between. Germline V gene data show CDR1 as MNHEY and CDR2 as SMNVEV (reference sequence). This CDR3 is CASSFGVRGNEQFF. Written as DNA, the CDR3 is TGTGCCAGCAGTTTTGGCGTTCGGGGGAATGAGCAGTTCTTC.

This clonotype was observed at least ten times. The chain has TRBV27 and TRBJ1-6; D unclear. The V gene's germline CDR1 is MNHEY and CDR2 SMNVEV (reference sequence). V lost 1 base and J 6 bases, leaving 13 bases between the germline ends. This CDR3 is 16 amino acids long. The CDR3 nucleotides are TGTGCCAGCAGTTTATGGCAGGTCTCGTTTAATTCACCCCTCCACTTT. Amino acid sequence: CASSLWQVSFNSPLHF.

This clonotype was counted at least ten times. The CDR3 DNA reads TGTGCCAGCAGCTTGGCCCCTAATCAGCCCCAGCATTTT. Amino acid sequence: CASSLAPNQPQHF. The V gene is TRBV7-8, the J gene TRBJ1-5; D unclear. V lost 3 bases and J 4 bases, leaving 7 bases between the germline ends. The CDR3 runs to 13 residues. From germline, CDR1 is SGHVS and CDR2 FQNEAQ. The full variable domain, with the rest looked up from reference TRBV7-8 and TRBJ1-5, is GAGVSQSPRYKVAKRGQDVALRCDPISGHVSLFWYQQALGQGPEFLTYFQNEAQLDKSGLPSDRFFAERPEGSVSTLKIQRTQQEDSAVYLCASSLAPNQPQHFGDGTRLSIL.

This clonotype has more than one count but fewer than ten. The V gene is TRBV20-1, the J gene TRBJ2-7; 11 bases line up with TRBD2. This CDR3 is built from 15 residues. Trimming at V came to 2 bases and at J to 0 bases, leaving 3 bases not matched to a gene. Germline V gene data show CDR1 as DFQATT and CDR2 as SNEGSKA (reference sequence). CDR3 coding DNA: TGCAGTGCTAGATCCGGGACTAGCGGCTCCTACGAGCAGTACTTC. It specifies CSARSGTSGSYEQYF.

CDR3 protein: CASSEMGSNGELFF. CDR3 sequence (DNA): TGCGCCAGCAGTGAGATGGGTTCGAACGGGGAGCTGTTTTTT. This chain joins TRBV10-1 and TRBJ2-2; D gene unclear. This CDR3 has 14 residues. CDR1 and CDR2 (germline): WNHNN, SYGVQD (reference sequence). Trimming removed 2 bases from V and 7 bases from J, with 11 bases in between.

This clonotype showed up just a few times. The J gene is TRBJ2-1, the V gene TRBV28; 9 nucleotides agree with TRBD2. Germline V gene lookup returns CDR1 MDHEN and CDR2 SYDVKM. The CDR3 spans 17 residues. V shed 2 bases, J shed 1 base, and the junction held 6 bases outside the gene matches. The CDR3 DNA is TGTGCCAGCAGTTTACGGCTAGCGGGGAGGTCCTACAATGAGCAGTTCTTC. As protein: CASSLRLAGRSYNEQFF.

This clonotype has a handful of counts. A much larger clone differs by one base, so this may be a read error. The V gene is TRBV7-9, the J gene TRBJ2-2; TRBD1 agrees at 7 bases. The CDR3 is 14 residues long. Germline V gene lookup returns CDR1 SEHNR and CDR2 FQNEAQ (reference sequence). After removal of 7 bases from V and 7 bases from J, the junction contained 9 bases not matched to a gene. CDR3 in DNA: TGTGCCAGCATCCGGGACAGTGCTAACGGGGAGCTGTTTTTT. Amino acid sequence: CASIRDSANGELFF.

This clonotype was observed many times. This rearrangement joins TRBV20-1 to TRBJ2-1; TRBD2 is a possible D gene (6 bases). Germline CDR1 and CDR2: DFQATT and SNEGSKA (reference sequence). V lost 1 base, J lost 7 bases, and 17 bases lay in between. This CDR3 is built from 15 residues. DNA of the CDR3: TGCAGTGCTAGAGTAGCGGTACCTTGGGCTAATGAGCAGTTCTTC. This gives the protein CSARVAVPWANEQFF.

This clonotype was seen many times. The CDR3 DNA sequence: TGTGCCATCAGTGCAGGTGGCGGGAGGCTGAGAAATGAGCAGTTCTTC. As protein: CAISAGGGRLRNEQFF. V usage is TRBV10-3 and J usage is TRBJ2-1; 8 bases line up with TRBD2. The V and J ends lost 4 bases and 7 bases, in that order; junction bases with no gene match: 12. There are 16 residues in the CDR3. CDR1 and CDR2 (germline): ENHRY, SYGVKD.

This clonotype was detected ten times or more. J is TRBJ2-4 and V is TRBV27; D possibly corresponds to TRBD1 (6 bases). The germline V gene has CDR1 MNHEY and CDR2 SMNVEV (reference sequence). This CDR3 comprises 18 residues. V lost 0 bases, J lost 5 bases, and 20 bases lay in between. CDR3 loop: CASSLSKTGTKPQNIQYF. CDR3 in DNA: TGTGCCAGCAGTTTATCCAAGACCGGGACAAAACCCCAAAACATTCAGTACTTC.

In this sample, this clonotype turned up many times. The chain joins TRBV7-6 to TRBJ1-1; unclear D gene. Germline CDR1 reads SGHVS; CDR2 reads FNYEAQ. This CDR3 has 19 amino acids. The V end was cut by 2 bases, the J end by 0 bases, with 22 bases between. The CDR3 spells CASSLRGGTIKAMNTEAFF. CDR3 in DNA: TGTGCCAGCAGCTTACGTGGAGGCACCATCAAGGCGATGAACACTGAAGCTTTCTTT.

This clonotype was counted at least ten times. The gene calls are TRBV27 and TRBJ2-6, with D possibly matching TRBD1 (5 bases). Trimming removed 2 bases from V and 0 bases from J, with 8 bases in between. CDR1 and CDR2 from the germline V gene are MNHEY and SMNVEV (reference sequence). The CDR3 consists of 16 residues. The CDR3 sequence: CASSLPDSSGANVLTF. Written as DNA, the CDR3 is TGTGCCAGCAGTTTACCCGACAGCTCTGGGGCCAACGTCCTGACTTTC.

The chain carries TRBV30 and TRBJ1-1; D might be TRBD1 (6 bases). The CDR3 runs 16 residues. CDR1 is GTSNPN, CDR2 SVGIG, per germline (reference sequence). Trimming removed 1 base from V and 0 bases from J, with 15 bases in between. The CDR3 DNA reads TGTGCCTGGAGTGAGTTCGGACAGATCCTGAACACTGAAGCTTTCTTT. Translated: CAWSEFGQILNTEAFF.

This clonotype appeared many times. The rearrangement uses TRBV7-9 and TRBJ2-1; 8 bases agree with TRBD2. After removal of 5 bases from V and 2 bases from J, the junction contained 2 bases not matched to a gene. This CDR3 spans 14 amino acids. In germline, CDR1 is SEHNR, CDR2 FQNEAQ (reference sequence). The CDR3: CASSQTSAYNEQFF. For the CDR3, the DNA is TGTGCCAGCAGCCAGACTAGCGCCTACAATGAGCAGTTCTTC.

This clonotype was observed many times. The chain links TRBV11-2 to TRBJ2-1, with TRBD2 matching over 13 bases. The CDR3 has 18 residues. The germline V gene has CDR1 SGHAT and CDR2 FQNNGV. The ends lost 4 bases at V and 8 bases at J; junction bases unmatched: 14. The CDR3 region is CASSSEGLTSGRFDEQFF. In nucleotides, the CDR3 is TGTGCCAGCAGCTCCGAGGGCTTGACTAGCGGGAGGTTCGATGAGCAGTTCTTC. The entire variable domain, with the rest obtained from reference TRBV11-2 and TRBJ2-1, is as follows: EAGVAQSPRYKIIEKRQSVAFWCNPISGHATLYWYQQILGQGPKLLIQFQNNGVVDDSQLPKDRFSAERLKGVDSTLKIQPAKLEDSAVYLCASSSEGLTSGRFDEQFFGPGTRLTVL.

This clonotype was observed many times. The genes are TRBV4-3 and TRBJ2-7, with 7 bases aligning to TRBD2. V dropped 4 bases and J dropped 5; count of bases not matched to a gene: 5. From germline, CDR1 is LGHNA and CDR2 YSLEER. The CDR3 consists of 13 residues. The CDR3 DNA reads TGCGCCAGCAGCCGTACTAGCGATCACGAGCAGTACTTC. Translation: CASSRTSDHEQYF.

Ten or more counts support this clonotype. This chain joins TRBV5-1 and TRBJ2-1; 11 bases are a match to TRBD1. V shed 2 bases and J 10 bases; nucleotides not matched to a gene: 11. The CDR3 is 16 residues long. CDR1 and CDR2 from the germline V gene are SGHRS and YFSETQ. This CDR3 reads CASSFPLDRGLREQFF. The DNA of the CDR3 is TGCGCCAGCAGCTTTCCCTTGGACAGGGGGCTGAGAGAGCAGTTCTTC.

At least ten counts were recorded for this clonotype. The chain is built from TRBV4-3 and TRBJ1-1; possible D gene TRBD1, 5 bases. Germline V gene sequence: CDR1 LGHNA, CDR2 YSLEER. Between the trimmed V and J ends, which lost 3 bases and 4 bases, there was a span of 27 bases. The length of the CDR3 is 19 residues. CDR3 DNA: TGCGCCAGCAGCCACTTAATTGGAGGGACGCTCCCCCGGGGCACTGAAGCTTTCTTT. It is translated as CASSHLIGGTLPRGTEAFF.

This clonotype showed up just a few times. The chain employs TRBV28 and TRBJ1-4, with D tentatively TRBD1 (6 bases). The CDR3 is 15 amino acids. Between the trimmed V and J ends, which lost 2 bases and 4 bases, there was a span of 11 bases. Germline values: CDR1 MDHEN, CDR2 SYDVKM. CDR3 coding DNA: TGTGCCAGCAGTTTAGAGGGCAGGGGTAATGAAAAACTGTTTTTT. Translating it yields CASSLEGRGNEKLFF.

The CDR3 DNA reads as TGTGCCAGCAGCCCGGACGGACGGTCCTACGAGCAGTACTTC. It encodes CASSPDGRSYEQYF. This chain links TRBV7-9 with TRBJ2-7; no firm D call. Trimming shortened V by 5 bases and J by 1 base, and 12 bases separated the two germline ends. This CDR3 has 14 residues. In germline, CDR1 is SEHNR, CDR2 FQNEAQ (reference sequence).

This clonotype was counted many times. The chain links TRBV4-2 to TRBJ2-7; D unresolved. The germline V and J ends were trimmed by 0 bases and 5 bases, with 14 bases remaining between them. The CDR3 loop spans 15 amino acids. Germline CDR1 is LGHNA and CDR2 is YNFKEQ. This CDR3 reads CASSQDHLLGDEQYF. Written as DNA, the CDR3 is TGTGCCAGCAGCCAAGATCACCTTTTAGGCGACGAGCAGTACTTC.

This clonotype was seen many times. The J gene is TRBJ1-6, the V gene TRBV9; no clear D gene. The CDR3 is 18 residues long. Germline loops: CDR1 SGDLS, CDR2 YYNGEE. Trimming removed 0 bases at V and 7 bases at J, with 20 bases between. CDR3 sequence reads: CASSVATSVAMGNSPLHF. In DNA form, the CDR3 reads TGTGCCAGCAGCGTAGCTACGTCGGTCGCCATGGGGAATTCACCCCTCCACTTT.

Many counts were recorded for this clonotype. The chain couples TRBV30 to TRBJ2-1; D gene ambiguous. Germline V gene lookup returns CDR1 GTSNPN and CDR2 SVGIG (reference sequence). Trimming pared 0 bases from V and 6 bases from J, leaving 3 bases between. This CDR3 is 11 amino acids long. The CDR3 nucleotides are TGTGCCTGGAGTGTGGGCAATGAGCAGTTCTTC. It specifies CAWSVGNEQFF.

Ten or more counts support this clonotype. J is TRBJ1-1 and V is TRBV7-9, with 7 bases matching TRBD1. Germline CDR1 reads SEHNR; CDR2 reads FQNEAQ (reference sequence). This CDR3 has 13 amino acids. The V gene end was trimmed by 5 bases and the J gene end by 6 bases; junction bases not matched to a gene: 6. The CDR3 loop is CASSRRDRPEAFF. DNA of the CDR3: TGTGCCAGCAGCCGAAGGGACAGACCTGAAGCTTTCTTT.

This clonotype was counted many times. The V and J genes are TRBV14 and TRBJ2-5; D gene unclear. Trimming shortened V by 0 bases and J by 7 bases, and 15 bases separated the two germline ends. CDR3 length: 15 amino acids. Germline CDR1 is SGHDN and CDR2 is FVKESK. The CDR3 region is CASSQDLPKVGTQYF. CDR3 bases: TGTGCCAGCAGCCAAGATCTACCTAAGGTTGGGACCCAGTACTTC.

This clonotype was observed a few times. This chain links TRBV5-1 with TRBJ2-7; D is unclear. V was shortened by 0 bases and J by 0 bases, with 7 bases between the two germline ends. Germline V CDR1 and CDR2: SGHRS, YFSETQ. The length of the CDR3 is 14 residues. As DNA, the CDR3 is TGCGCCAGCAGCTTGGGGCCTAGCTCCTACGAGCAGTACTTC. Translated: CASSLGPSSYEQYF.

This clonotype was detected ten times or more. The CDR3 spells CASSTLFGQPQHF. The CDR3 bases are TGTGCCAGCAGTACCCTGTTCGGGCAGCCCCAGCATTTT. This chain joins TRBV6-1 and TRBJ1-5; D is unclear. The CDR3 has 13 amino acids. Germline CDR1 reads MNHNS; CDR2 reads SASEGT. V shed 5 bases and J shed 7 bases, with 12 bases lying between them.

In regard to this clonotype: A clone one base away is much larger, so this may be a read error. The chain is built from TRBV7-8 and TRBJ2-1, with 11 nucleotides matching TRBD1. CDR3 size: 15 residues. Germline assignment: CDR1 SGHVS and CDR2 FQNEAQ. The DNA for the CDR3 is TGTGCCAGCAGCCCCGCGGGACAGGGGGGGAATGAGCTGTTCTTC. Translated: CASSPAGQGGNELFF.

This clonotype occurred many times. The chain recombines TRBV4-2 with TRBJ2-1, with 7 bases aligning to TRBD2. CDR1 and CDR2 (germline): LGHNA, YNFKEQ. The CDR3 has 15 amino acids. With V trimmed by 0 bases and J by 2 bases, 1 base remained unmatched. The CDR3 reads CASSQEGGAYNEQFF. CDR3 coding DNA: TGTGCCAGCAGCCAAGAGGGGGGGGCCTACAATGAGCAGTTCTTC.

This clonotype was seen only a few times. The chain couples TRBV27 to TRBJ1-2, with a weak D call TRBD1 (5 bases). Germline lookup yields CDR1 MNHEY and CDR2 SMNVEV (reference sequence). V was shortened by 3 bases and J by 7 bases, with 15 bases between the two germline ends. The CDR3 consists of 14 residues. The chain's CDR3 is CASSFIPGPAGYTF. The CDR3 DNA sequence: TGTGCCAGCAGTTTCATACCAGGGCCAGCTGGCTACACCTTC.